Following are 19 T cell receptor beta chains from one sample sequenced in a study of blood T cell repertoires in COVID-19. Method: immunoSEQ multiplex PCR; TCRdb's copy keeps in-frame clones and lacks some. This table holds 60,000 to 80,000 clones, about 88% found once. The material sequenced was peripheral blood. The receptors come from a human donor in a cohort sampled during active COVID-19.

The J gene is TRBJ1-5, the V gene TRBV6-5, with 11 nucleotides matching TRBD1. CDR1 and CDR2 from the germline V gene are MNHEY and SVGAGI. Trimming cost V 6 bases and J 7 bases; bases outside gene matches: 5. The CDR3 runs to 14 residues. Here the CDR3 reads CASRTGQGGQPQHF. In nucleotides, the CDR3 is TGTGCCAGCAGGACGGGACAGGGGGGCCAGCCCCAGCATTTT.

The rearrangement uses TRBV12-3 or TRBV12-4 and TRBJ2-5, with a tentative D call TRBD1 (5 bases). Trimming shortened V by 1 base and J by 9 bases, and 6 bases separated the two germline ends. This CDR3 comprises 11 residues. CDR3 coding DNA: TGTGCCAGCAGTTTAGTAGGGGCCCAGTACTTC. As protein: CASSLVGAQYF.

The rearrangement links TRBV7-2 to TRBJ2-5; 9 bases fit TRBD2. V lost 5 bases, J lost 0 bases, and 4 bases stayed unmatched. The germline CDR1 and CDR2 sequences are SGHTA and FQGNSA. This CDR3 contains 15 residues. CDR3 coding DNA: TGTGCCAGCAGCCCCAGGACTAGCGACCAAGAGACCCAGTACTTC. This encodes CASSPRTSDQETQYF.

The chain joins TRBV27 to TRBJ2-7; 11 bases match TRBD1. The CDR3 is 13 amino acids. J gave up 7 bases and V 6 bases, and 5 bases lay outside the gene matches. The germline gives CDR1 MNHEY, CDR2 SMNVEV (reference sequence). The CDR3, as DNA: TGTGCCAGCAGGCGGACAGGGGGCAATGAGCAGTACTTC. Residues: CASRRTGGNEQYF.

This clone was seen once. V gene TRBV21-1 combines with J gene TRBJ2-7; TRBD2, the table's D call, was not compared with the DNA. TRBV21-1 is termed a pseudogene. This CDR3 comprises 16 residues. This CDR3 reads CASSKREIQPTYEQYF. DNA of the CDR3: TGTGCCAGCAGCAAAAGGGAGATCCAACCGACCTACGAGCAGTACTTC.

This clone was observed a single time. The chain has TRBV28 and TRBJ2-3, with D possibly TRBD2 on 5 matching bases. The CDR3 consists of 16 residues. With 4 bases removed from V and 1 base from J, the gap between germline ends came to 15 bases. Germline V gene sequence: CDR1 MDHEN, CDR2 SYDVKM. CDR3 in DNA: TGTGCCAGCAGTTGGGCCCGGTCAGCGGGCACAGATACGCAGTATTTT. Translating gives CASSWARSAGTDTQYF.

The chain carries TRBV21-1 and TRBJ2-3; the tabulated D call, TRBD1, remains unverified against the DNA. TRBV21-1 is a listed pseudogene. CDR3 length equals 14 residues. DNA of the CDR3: TGTGCCAGCAGCAAAGGTCAGTTCACAGATACGCAGTATTTT. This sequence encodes CASSKGQFTDTQYF.

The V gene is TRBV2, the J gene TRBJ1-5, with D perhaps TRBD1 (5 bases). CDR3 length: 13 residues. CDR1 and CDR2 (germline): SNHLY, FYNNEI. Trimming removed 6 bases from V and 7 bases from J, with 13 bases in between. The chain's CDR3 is CASRAGFGQPQHF. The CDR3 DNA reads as TGTGCCAGCAGAGCAGGGTTCGGGCAGCCCCAGCATTTT.

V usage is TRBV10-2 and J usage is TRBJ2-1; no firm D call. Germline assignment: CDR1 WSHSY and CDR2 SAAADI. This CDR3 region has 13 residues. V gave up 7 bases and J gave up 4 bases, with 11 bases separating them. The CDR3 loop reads CASNVRLYNEQFF. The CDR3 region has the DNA TGCGCCAGCAATGTTAGACTGTACAATGAGCAGTTCTTC.

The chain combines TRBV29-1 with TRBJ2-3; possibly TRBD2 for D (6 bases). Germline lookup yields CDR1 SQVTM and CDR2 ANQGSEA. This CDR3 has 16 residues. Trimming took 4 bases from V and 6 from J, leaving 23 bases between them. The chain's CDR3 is CSVASAGTDQRDTQYF. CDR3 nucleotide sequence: TGCAGCGTTGCGTCGGCGGGGACGGACCAGCGGGATACGCAGTATTTT.

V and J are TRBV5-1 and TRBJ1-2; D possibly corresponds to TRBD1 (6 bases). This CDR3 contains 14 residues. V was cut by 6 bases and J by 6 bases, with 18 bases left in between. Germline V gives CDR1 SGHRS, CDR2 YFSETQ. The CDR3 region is CASNEQEGHNGYTF. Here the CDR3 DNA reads TGCGCCAGCAACGAACAAGAGGGACACAATGGCTACACCTTC.

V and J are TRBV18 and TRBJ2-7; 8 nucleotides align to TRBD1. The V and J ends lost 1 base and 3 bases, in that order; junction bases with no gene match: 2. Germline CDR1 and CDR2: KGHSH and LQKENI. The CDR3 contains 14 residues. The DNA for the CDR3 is TGTGCCAGCTCACCACGGACAGGGCTCTACGAGCAGTACTTC. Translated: CASSPRTGLYEQYF.

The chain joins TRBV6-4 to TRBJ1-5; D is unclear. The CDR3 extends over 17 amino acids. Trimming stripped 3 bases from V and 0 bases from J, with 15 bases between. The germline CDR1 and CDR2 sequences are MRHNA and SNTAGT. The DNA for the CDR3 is TGTGCCAGCAGTGAACTTCGGGCAGACTATAGCAATCAGCCCCAGCATTTT. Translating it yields CASSELRADYSNQPQHF.

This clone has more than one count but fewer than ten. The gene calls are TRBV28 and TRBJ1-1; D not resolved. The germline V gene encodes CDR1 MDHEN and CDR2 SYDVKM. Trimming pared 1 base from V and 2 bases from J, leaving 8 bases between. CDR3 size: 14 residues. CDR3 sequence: CASSLFSLNTEAFF. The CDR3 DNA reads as TGTGCCAGCAGTTTATTCAGTCTCAACACTGAAGCTTTCTTT.

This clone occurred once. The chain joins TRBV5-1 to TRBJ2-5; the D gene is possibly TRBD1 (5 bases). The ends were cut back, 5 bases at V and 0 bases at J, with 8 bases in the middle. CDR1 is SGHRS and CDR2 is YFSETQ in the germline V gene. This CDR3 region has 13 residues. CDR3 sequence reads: CASSSGYQETQYF. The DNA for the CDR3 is TGCGCCAGCAGTTCAGGGTACCAAGAGACCCAGTACTTC.

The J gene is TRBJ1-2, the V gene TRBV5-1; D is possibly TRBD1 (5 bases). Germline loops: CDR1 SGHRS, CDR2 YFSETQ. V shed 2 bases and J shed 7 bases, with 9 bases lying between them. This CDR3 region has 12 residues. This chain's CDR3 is CASSFAGRGYTF. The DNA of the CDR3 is TGCGCCAGCAGCTTCGCGGGGCGTGGCTACACCTTC.

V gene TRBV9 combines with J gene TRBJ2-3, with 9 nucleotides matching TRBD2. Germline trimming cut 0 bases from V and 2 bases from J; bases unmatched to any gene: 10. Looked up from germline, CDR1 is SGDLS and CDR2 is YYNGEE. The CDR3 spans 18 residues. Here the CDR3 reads CASSVGSGGLLATDTQYF. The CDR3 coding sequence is TGTGCCAGCAGCGTAGGTAGCGGGGGCCTTCTAGCCACAGATACGCAGTATTTT.

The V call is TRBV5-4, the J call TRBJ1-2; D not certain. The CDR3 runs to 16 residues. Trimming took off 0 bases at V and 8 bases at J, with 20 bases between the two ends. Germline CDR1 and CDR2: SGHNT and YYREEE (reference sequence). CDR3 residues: CASSLGLTRTRGGYTF. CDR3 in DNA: TGTGCCAGCAGCTTGGGCCTGACACGGACGCGGGGAGGCTACACCTTC.

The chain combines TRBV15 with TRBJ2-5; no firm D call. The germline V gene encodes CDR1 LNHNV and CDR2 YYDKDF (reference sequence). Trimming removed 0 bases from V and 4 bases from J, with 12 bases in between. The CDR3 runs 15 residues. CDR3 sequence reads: CATSRDRSPGETQYF. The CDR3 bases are TGTGCCACCAGCAGAGATCGGAGTCCGGGAGAGACCCAGTACTTC.